Given below is one T cell receptor beta chain in context. What it binds is unknown. The data are from a study of early stage breast cancer tumors. Study-wide points: Functional markers like CD4, CD8 and FOXP3 were missed in bulk sequencing.

Each sample had two DNA replicates, about 0.5 ug blood or roughly 1.4 ug tissue. The repertoire was sequenced with immunoSEQ multiplex PCR; TCRdb's copy has only in-frame clones and lacks some. The sample carries 44,000 or so clones, 83% recorded once. Sequencing was carried out using blood. This sequence was found in a person aged 45 to 59 with breast cancer.

The CDR3 sequence is CASSLPGSSGNTIYF. The CDR3 nucleotides read TGCGCCAGCAGCTTGCCGGGGAGCTCTGGAAACACCATATATTTT. This rearrangement joins TRBV5-1 to TRBJ1-3; D gene uncertain. Germline V gives CDR1 SGHRS, CDR2 YFSETQ. The CDR3 has 15 residues. Trimming took off 1 base at V and 0 bases at J, with 8 bases between the two ends.